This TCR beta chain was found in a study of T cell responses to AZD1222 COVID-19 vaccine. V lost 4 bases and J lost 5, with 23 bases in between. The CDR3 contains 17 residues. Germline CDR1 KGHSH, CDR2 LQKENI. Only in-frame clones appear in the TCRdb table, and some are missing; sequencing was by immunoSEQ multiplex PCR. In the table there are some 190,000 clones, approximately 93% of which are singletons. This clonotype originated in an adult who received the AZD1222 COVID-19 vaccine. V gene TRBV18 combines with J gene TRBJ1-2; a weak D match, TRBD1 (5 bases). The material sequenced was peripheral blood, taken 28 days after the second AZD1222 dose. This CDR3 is CASSLETPGPGEYGYTF. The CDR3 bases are TGTGCCAGCTCACTGGAGACGCCGGGGCCGGGGGAATATGGCTACACCTTC.